This TCR beta chain originates from a study of blood T cell repertoires in COVID-19. Looking at the study overall: Donors in the United States, Italy and Spain gave samples during acute or convalescent COVID-19. PBMCs, B-cell-depleted T cells, or T cells were the source of the cDNA or gDNA that made up the material.

Under the authors' procedure: Reference gene primer amplification in the assay estimated nucleated cell counts. TCRdb's copy holds only in-frame clones and misses some; the assay was immunoSEQ multiplex PCR. Clonal size and the V and J genes are those of that table, whereas D and trimming came from the DNA. This table has over 250,000 clones, about 87% appearing once. CDR1 and CDR2 (germline): SGHTA, FQGNSA. The CDR3 totals 15 residues. Trimming took 3 bases from V and 5 from J, leaving 16 bases between them. Sequenced material: peripheral blood. J is TRBJ1-1 and V is TRBV7-2; D gene ambiguous. This TCR came from a woman in her thirties or forties who had recovered from COVID-19. The CDR3 sequence is CASSFFSARVTEAFF. The CDR3 bases are TGTGCCAGCAGCTTTTTCAGCGCACGAGTAACTGAAGCTTTCTTT.